The clone carrying this T cell receptor beta chain was seen a few times. Its antigen is unidentified. The source of the sample is a study of blood T cells in healthy people across ages. The use of a sample-barcoded 5' primer and a J-beta primer mix characterized a second PCR of roughly 6 to 11 cycles. A template-switch adaptor that had 12 random nucleotides put a tag on each cDNA molecule. TCRdb itself ran the 5' RACE reads through MiXCR, one entry per CDR3 protein. Here the sample spans about a million distinct CDR3 sequences, 30% to 40% being singletons. PBMCs were isolated at a quantity of at least 6 million per sample. Study-wide points: Naive T cell percentage strongly correlated with TCR beta diversity.

The V and J ends lost 1 base and 3 bases, in that order; junction bases with no gene match: 21. Germline V gene sequence: CDR1 SQVTM, CDR2 ANQGSEA. The CDR3 is 20 residues long. The chain links TRBV29-1 to TRBJ2-3; 8 positions match TRBD1. The clonotype originates from a man aged 18 to 30 in good health. Input material: blood. CDR3 DNA sequence: TGCAGCGTTGAAGGGTCTCTGGGACAGGCTCCGAGTAGACCGACAGATACGCAGTATTTT. Amino acids: CSVEGSLGQAPSRPTDTQYF.